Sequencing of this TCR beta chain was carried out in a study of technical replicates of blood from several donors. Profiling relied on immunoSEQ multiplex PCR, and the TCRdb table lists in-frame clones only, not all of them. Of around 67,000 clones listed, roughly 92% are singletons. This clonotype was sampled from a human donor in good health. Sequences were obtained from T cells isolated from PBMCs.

CDR3 residues: CASTPTGGSNQPQHF. In nucleotides, the CDR3 is TGTGCCAGTACCCCGACAGGAGGCTCGAATCAGCCCCAGCATTTT. V usage is TRBV6-5 and J usage is TRBJ1-5, with D possibly TRBD1 on 6 matching bases. Germline V gene sequence: CDR1 MNHEY, CDR2 SVGAGI. The V and J ends lost 9 bases and 4 bases respectively, with 19 bases between them. The CDR3 is made up of 15 amino acids.